Presented here are 10 T cell receptor beta chains from one specimen sequenced in a study of cytomegalovirus exposure and HLA in healthy donors. The method was immunoSEQ multiplex PCR; TCRdb's version includes in-frame clones alone and lacks a portion of them. In the table there are approximately 130,000 clones, approximately 90% of which are singletons. Sequences were obtained from PBMCs. Source of these receptors: a young woman in good health and CMV-seronegative.

As concerns this clone: The junction and the germline gene differ at one end; a read error may be behind it. The chain carries TRBV7-7 and TRBJ2-1; D possibly corresponds to TRBD2 (5 bases). Germline loops: CDR1 SSHAT, CDR2 FNYEAQ (reference sequence). The CDR3 is 12 amino acids. CDR3: CASSLAGGEQFF. The CDR3 DNA reads as TGTGCTAGCAGCTTAGCCGGAGGTGAGCAGTTCTTC.

V and J are TRBV5-6 and TRBJ1-1, with D perhaps matching TRBD1 (6 bases). The CDR3 is 14 residues long. With 3 bases removed from V and 7 bases from J, the gap between germline ends came to 16 bases. Germline CDR1 and CDR2: SGHDT and YYEEEE. CDR3 DNA sequence: TGTGCCAGCAGCTGGTGGACAGCCAGCCTTGAAGCTTTCTTT. Its translation is CASSWWTASLEAFF.

The chain combines TRBV21-1 with TRBJ2-3; TRBD2 is taken as the D call from the table, unchecked against the DNA. TRBV21-1 is a pseudogene locus. CDR3 size: 19 residues. The CDR3 is CASTPLLWGGRLCTDTQYF. The CDR3 DNA reads TGTGCCAGCACTCCCCTTTTATGGGGGGGAAGACTCTGCACAGATACGCAGTATTTT.

The chain has TRBV5-4 and TRBJ1-1; 9 bases are shared with TRBD1. This CDR3 has 14 amino acids. Germline lookup yields CDR1 SGHNT and CDR2 YYREEE (reference sequence). Trimming removed 5 bases from V and 4 bases from J; junction bases left unmatched: 6. The DNA for the CDR3 is TGTGCCAGCAGAAGGGACAGGGTCCGCACTGAAGCTTTCTTT. Protein sequence: CASRRDRVRTEAFF.

The chain is built from TRBV30 and TRBJ2-7; 11 nucleotides match TRBD2. V lost 1 base to trimming and J lost 4 bases; unmatched junction nucleotides: 3. This CDR3 is 14 amino acids long. Germline V gives CDR1 GTSNPN, CDR2 SVGIG (reference sequence). The CDR3 spells CAWSALAGGYEQYF. DNA of the CDR3: TGTGCCTGGAGTGCTCTAGCGGGGGGATACGAGCAGTACTTC.

The chain is built from TRBV28 and TRBJ2-7, with 7 bases aligning to TRBD2. CDR3 size: 15 residues. The trim removed 5 bases at V and 4 bases at J, leaving 11 bases unmatched. CDR1 is MDHEN and CDR2 is SYDVKM in the germline V gene. The CDR3 reads CASSTLGEGEYEQYF. CDR3 nucleotide sequence: TGTGCCAGCAGTACGCTGGGGGAGGGAGAGTACGAGCAGTACTTC.

This chain links TRBV30 with TRBJ1-3; D unclear. V was pared by 5 bases and J by 0 bases, with 11 bases between. Germline CDR1 GTSNPN, CDR2 SVGIG (reference sequence). There are 14 residues in the CDR3. CDR3: CAWGRFRSGNTIYF. The CDR3 DNA reads as TGTGCCTGGGGGAGATTCCGCTCTGGAAACACCATATATTTT.

The CDR3 loop reads CASSLGREMNTEAFF. The CDR3 DNA follows: TGCGCCAGCAGCTTGGGTCGGGAAATGAACACTGAAGCTTTCTTT. V and J are TRBV5-1 and TRBJ1-1; D gene ambiguous. In germline, CDR1 is SGHRS, CDR2 YFSETQ. The CDR3 loop spans 15 amino acids. Trimming took 0 bases from V and 0 from J, leaving 9 bases between them. Drawing the rest from reference TRBV5-1 and TRBJ1-1, the complete variable domain is KAGVTQTPRYLIKTRGQQVTLSCSPISGHRSVSWYQQTPGQGLQFLFEYFSETQRNKGNFPGRFSGRQFSNSRSEMNVSTLELGDSALYLCASSLGREMNTEAFFGQGTRLTVV.

The chain recombines TRBV2 with TRBJ1-1; a possible D gene is TRBD1 (6 bases). V lost 4 bases, J lost 1 base, and 16 bases lay in between. Germline lookup yields CDR1 SNHLY and CDR2 FYNNEI. This CDR3 contains 16 residues. This CDR3 is CASSGMGARQNTEAFF. CDR3 nucleotides: TGTGCCAGCAGTGGAATGGGGGCCCGACAGAACACTGAAGCTTTCTTT.

This chain uses TRBV5-1 with TRBJ2-5, with 9 bases that match TRBD1. V dropped 3 bases and J dropped 5; count of bases not matched to a gene: 5. This CDR3 is 14 amino acids long. The germline gives CDR1 SGHRS, CDR2 YFSETQ. For the CDR3, the DNA is TGCGCCAGCAGCTCCGGGACAGGGAGGGAGACCCAGTACTTC. Translation gives CASSSGTGRETQYF.